The rows below give T cell receptor beta chains drawn from one sample of a study of T cells in Graves' hyperthyroidism and ophthalmopathy. From the multiplex PCR reads, TCRdb called clonotypes with MiXCR, one entry per CDR3 protein. The sample lists 500,000 to 750,000 distinct CDR3 sequences; approximately 15% were seen once. Sequenced material: blood. These receptors were collected from a woman aged 18-35 years with Graves' ophthalmopathy. Each CDR3 is given with its conserved first and last residue. A D gene is named only where the DNA matches it firmly. For some rows the clone size is stated as once, few or many, or as a class when expanded; others skip it.

J gene,V gene,clone size,D gene,CDR3 protein,CDR3 DNA
TRBJ1-5,TRBV7-8,many,TRBD1,CASSLGQGGGNQPQHF,TGTGCCAGCAGCTTAGGGCAGGGGGGGGGCAATCAGCCCCAGCATTTT
TRBJ1-5,TRBV6-2/TRBV6-3,-,TRBD1,CASSYPTGDGNQPQHF,TGTGCCAGCAGTTACCCGACAGGGGATGGCAATCAGCCCCAGCATTTT
TRBJ2-1,TRBV9,many,-,CASSQRTQGEQFF,TGTGCCAGCAGCCAACGGACGCAGGGGGAGCAGTTCTTC
TRBJ2-1,TRBV7-9,-,-,CASSPLNGHSYNEQFF,TGCGCCAGCAGCCCGCTAAACGGACACTCCTACAATGAGCAGTTCTTC
TRBJ2-3,TRBV5-4,many,-,CASSLRGQNTDTQYF,TGTGCCAGCAGCTTGAGAGGCCAGAACACAGATACGCAGTATTTT
TRBJ1-1,TRBV7-9,-,-,CASTPSNTEAFF,TGTGCCAGCACCCCCAGCAACACTGAAGCTTTCTTT
TRBJ1-1,TRBV5-6,many,TRBD1,CASSYTGTGGTEAFF,TGTGCCAGCAGCTATACCGGGACAGGGGGCACTGAAGCTTTCTTT
TRBJ2-3,TRBV25-1,-,TRBD1,CASSEGGQGISTDTQYF,TGTGCCAGCAGTGAAGGAGGACAGGGTATCAGCACAGATACGCAGTATTTT
TRBJ2-5,TRBV6-2/TRBV6-3,few,-,CASSYLGRPQETQYF,TGTGCCAGCAGTTACTTGGGCAGGCCCCAAGAGACCCAGTACTTC
TRBJ1-4,TRBV28,many,-,CASSEKWGTSEKLFF,TGTGCCAGCAGCGAAAAGTGGGGGACGAGTGAAAAACTGTTTTTT
TRBJ2-1,TRBV7-3,many,-,CASSLSGLGRGSYNEQFF,TGTGCCAGCAGCCTTTCAGGGCTTGGGCGCGGAAGCTACAATGAGCAGTTCTTC
TRBJ2-1,TRBV7-6,many,TRBD2,CASSLEAGASGSVYEQFF,TGTGCCAGCAGCTTAGAGGCCGGGGCTAGCGGGAGTGTCTATGAGCAGTTCTTC
TRBJ2-3,TRBV7-9,many,TRBD1,CASSLGGQESTDTQYF,TGTGCCAGCAGCTTAGGGGGACAGGAAAGCACAGATACGCAGTATTTT
TRBJ2-7,TRBV12-3/TRBV12-4,-,-,CTSRSSYEQYF,TGTACCAGCAGATCGTCCTACGAGCAGTACTTC
TRBJ2-7,TRBV19,few,-,CAPTWGPYEQYF,TGTGCCCCGACGTGGGGGCCCTACGAGCAGTACTTC
TRBJ2-4,TRBV7-2,-,TRBD2,CASSSKRGLKNIQYF,TGTGCCAGCAGCTCAAAGCGGGGACTGAAAAACATTCAGTACTTC
TRBJ1-4,TRBV12-3/TRBV12-4,many,TRBD1,CASSFTGVGEKLFF,TGTGCCAGCAGTTTTACAGGGGTGGGTGAAAAACTGTTTTTT
TRBJ2-5,TRBV20-1,many,-,CSARDETSRETQYF,TGCAGTGCTAGAGATGAAACTAGCCGGGAGACCCAGTACTTC
TRBJ2-7,TRBV28,many,-,CASRGGYEQYF,TGTGCCAGCAGAGGCGGGTACGAGCAGTACTTC
TRBJ1-1,TRBV9,many,-,CASSARRENTEAFF,TGTGCCAGCAGCGCGCGACGGGAGAACACTGAAGCTTTCTTT
TRBJ1-2,TRBV7-9,few,-,CASSFVQTANYGYTF,TGTGCCAGCAGCTTTGTCCAAACAGCGAACTATGGCTACACCTTC
TRBJ2-2,TRBV11-1,-,-,CASSLVLSGGELFF,TGTGCCAGCAGCTTAGTACTGTCAGGCGGGGAGCTGTTTTTT
TRBJ1-2,TRBV5-5,few,-,CASSLSPRAENYGYTF,TGTGCCAGCAGCTTATCTCCTCGGGCGGAGAACTATGGCTACACCTTC
TRBJ2-2,TRBV18,-,-,CASSPSPGTQLNTGELFF,TGTGCCAGCTCACCTTCGCCCGGGACTCAACTGAACACCGGGGAGCTGTTTTTT
TRBJ2-6,TRBV20-1,-,TRBD1,CSASRGQGDGANVLTF,TGCAGTGCTAGCCGGGGACAGGGGGATGGGGCCAACGTCCTGACTTTC
TRBJ1-2,TRBV2,many,-,CASNAFGRSETHGYTF,TGTGCCAGCAATGCCTTTGGCAGGTCTGAAACCCATGGCTACACCTTC
TRBJ1-5,TRBV27,many,TRBD1,CATADRGNNQPQHF,TGTGCCACTGCAGACAGGGGCAACAATCAGCCCCAGCATTTT
TRBJ1-5,TRBV30,many,TRBD1,CAWSLTSGGSQPQHF,TGTGCCTGGAGTTTAACCTCAGGGGGCAGTCAGCCCCAGCATTTT
TRBJ2-5,TRBV29-1,many,TRBD2,CSVERTSGNRETQYF,TGCAGCGTTGAAAGGACTAGCGGGAATCGGGAGACCCAGTACTTC
TRBJ2-2,TRBV6-5,-,TRBD1,CASSYPTGPGTGELFF,TGTGCCAGCAGTTACCCGACAGGGCCTGGAACCGGGGAGCTGTTTTTT
TRBJ2-7,TRBV28,many,TRBD2,CASYGTSGPGRGEQYF,TGTGCCAGCTATGGGACTAGCGGTCCAGGAAGGGGCGAGCAGTACTTC
TRBJ2-7,TRBV4-3,-,TRBD2,CASSQDGIILAGRSYEQYF,TGCGCCAGCAGCCAAGACGGAATAATACTAGCGGGACGATCCTACGAGCAGTACTTC
TRBJ1-2,TRBV27,many,TRBD1,CASSSGQGFNYGYTF,TGTGCCAGCAGTTCGGGACAGGGCTTCAACTATGGCTACACCTTC
TRBJ1-3,TRBV2,-,-,CASRLGALPPPSGNTIYF,TGTGCCAGCAGACTTGGAGCTCTGCCCCCCCCCTCTGGAAACACCATATATTTT
TRBJ2-1,TRBV7-9,many,-,CASSWGGQLYNEQFF,TGTGCCAGCAGCTGGGGGGGACAGCTTTACAATGAGCAGTTCTTC
TRBJ2-1,TRBV4-3,many,-,CASSQGEGGNEQFF,TGCGCCAGCAGCCAGGGGGAAGGTGGGAATGAGCAGTTCTTC
TRBJ2-1,TRBV30,-,-,CASQLGNEQFF,TGTGCCTCCCAGCTGGGGAATGAGCAGTTCTTC
TRBJ2-1,TRBV7-3,few,-,CASSSWSAQSGNEQFF,TGTGCCAGCAGCTCATGGTCGGCGCAGTCGGGGAATGAGCAGTTCTTC
TRBJ1-1,TRBV10-3,-,TRBD1,CAIRDLDRVNTEAFF,TGTGCCATCAGAGACCTAGACAGGGTGAACACTGAAGCTTTCTTT
TRBJ2-3,TRBV27,-,TRBD2,CASSLSWLAGVLTDTQYF,TGTGCCAGCAGTTTATCGTGGCTAGCGGGAGTTCTCACAGATACGCAGTATTTT
TRBJ2-4,TRBV5-6,-,-,CASSLGPLAKNIQYF,TGTGCCAGCAGCTTGGGACCCTTAGCCAAAAACATTCAGTACTTC
TRBJ2-1,TRBV4-1,-,-,CASSQAGLGNEQFF,TGCGCCAGCAGCCAAGCGGGATTGGGGAATGAGCAGTTCTTC
TRBJ2-1,TRBV12-3/TRBV12-4,-,TRBD2,CVSSPGGAYNEQFF,TGTGTCAGCAGCCCTGGGGGGGCCTACAATGAGCAGTTCTTC
TRBJ2-3,TRBV2,-,-,CASTLTTGTDTQYF,TGTGCCAGCACCCTTACGACAGGCACAGATACGCAGTATTTT
TRBJ2-1,TRBV9,many,-,CASSVANEQFF,TGTGCCAGCAGCGTAGCAAATGAGCAGTTCTTC
TRBJ2-7,TRBV9,-,-,CASSVVKGLHEQYF,TGTGCCAGCAGCGTAGTTAAGGGGCTCCACGAGCAGTACTTC
TRBJ1-4,TRBV6-1,few,TRBD1,CASSSTGGLNEKLFF,TGTGCCAGCAGTTCAACAGGGGGCCTTAATGAAAAACTGTTTTTT
TRBJ1-4,TRBV4-3,-,-,CASSQDTLTGSTNEKLFF,TGCGCCAGCAGCCAAGACACCCTCACAGGGTCAACTAATGAAAAACTGTTTTTT
TRBJ2-2,TRBV6-1,-,TRBD2,CASSPQREGYTGELFF,TGTGCCAGCAGTCCCCAGCGGGAGGGCTACACCGGGGAGCTGTTTTTT
TRBJ2-7,TRBV13,-,-,CASSLLGNEQYF,TGTGCCAGCAGCTTACTGGGGAACGAGCAGTACTTC
TRBJ2-7,TRBV27,many,-,CASSPRPGTYEQYF,TGTGCCAGCAGTCCTCGTCCCGGGACCTACGAGCAGTACTTC
TRBJ2-1,TRBV20-1,many,-,CSARDSGLAGVPYNEQFF,TGCAGTGCTAGAGATTCGGGACTCGCCGGGGTCCCCTACAATGAGCAGTTCTTC
TRBJ2-6,TRBV4-3,few,-,CASSQDRVGIGGANVLTF,TGCGCCAGCAGCCAAGATCGAGTGGGAATTGGTGGGGCCAACGTCCTGACTTTC
TRBJ2-5,TRBV30,few,-,CAWSVGLFEETQYF,TGTGCCTGGAGTGTAGGGCTCTTTGAGGAGACCCAGTACTTC
TRBJ2-7,TRBV7-8,many,TRBD1,CASSPRAGGSYEQYF,TGTGCCAGCAGCCCAAGGGCAGGGGGCTCCTACGAGCAGTACTTC
TRBJ2-6,TRBV27,-,-,CASKTGANVLTF,TGTGCCAGCAAGACTGGGGCCAACGTCCTGACTTTC
TRBJ1-2,TRBV18,-,-,CASSLGPGYYGYTF,TGTGCCAGCTCTTTGGGCCCGGGGTACTATGGCTACACCTTC